Presented here are 24 T cell receptor beta chains from one specimen sequenced in a study of CD8 T cells in Susac syndrome. The RNA input was roughly 0.45 to 1 ug, and it was reverse transcribed with random hexamers. Each CDR3 protein is one row after TCRdb ran MiXCR on the immunoSEQ multiplex PCR reads. Of 100,000 to 150,000 distinct CDR3 sequences listed, around 95% are singletons. The material sequenced was CD8+ T cells from PBMCs. All receptors derive from a human donor with Susac syndrome.

The chain joins TRBV20-1 to TRBJ1-1; D uncertain. V was shortened by 5 bases and J by 2 bases, with 9 bases between the two germline ends. Per the germline V gene, CDR1 is DFQATT and CDR2 is SNEGSKA (reference sequence). This CDR3 contains 12 residues. CDR3 residues: CSALRGNTEAFF. The CDR3 DNA is TGCAGTGCTCTCCGGGGTAACACTGAAGCTTTCTTT.

This chain joins TRBV20-1 and TRBJ2-1, with D unresolved. The CDR3 has 13 amino acids. Trimming pared 0 bases from V and 6 bases from J, leaving 9 bases between. The germline gives CDR1 DFQATT, CDR2 SNEGSKA (reference sequence). Written as DNA, the CDR3 is TGCAGTGCTAGAGATCTCTTGATCAATGAGCAGTTCTTC. Its translation: CSARDLLINEQFF.

The chain uses TRBV20-1 and TRBJ1-1, with 8 bases fitting TRBD1. The junction had 11 bases not matched to a gene; V was cut back by 2 bases and J by 3 bases. CDR3 length: 16 amino acids. Germline CDR1 reads DFQATT; CDR2 reads SNEGSKA (reference sequence). CDR3: CSARLKPGQEDTEAFF. As DNA, the CDR3 is TGCAGTGCTAGATTAAAACCGGGACAGGAGGACACTGAAGCTTTCTTT.

The gene calls are TRBV7-9 and TRBJ2-7; no reliable D call. Per the germline V gene, CDR1 is SEHNR and CDR2 is FQNEAQ (reference sequence). V was clipped by 6 bases and J by 3 bases, with 9 bases between them. This CDR3 region has 12 residues. The CDR3 here is CASSQGDYEQYF. The CDR3 bases are TGTGCCAGCAGTCAAGGAGACTACGAGCAGTACTTC.

The chain is built from TRBV19 and TRBJ2-3; D uncertain. Germline V gives CDR1 LNHDA, CDR2 SQIVND (reference sequence). V was cut by 3 bases and J by 2 bases, with 9 bases left in between. This CDR3 spans 14 amino acids. CDR3: CASSIDEYTDTQYF. CDR3 DNA: TGTGCCAGTAGTATCGACGAGTACACAGATACGCAGTATTTT.

This clonotype is a singleton in its sample. The V call is TRBV14, the J call TRBJ2-2; tentatively, D is TRBD2 (6 bases). CDR3 length: 15 amino acids. Germline lookup yields CDR1 SGHDN and CDR2 FVKESK. Deletions cut 2 bases from V and 4 bases from J, with 11 bases between. This CDR3 reads CASSQWREGTGELFF. The CDR3 coding sequence is TGTGCCAGCAGCCAATGGCGGGAAGGCACCGGGGAGCTGTTTTTT.

This chain links TRBV3-1 with TRBJ2-7; perhaps TRBD1 as D (5 bases). This CDR3 comprises 12 residues. V was pared by 5 bases and J by 7 bases, with 12 bases between. Germline assignment: CDR1 LGHDT and CDR2 YNNKEL (reference sequence). The CDR3: CASSDSYGEQYF. The CDR3 coding sequence is TGTGCCAGCAGCGACAGTTACGGAGAGCAGTACTTC.

The gene calls are TRBV4-1 and TRBJ2-1; no firm D call. CDR1 is MGHRA, CDR2 YSYEKL, per germline. Trimming removed 0 bases at V and 3 bases at J, with 9 bases between. The CDR3 spans 15 residues. The CDR3 bases are TGCGCCAGCAGCCAAGAATTGGGCAGCTACAATGAGCAGTTCTTC. Protein product: CASSQELGSYNEQFF.

This sequence joins TRBV20-1 and TRBJ2-5, with a tentative D call TRBD2 (5 bases). Germline CDR1 and CDR2: DFQATT and SNEGSKA (reference sequence). The CDR3 is made up of 17 amino acids. The V end was cut by 3 bases, the J end by 0 bases, with 20 bases between. The CDR3 DNA is TGCAGTGCTAGTGAGCTTGCAGCGGAGGCCTACCAAGAGACCCAGTACTTC. This encodes CSASELAAEAYQETQYF.

The chain couples TRBV4-3 to TRBJ1-1; D is ambiguous. Trimming cost V 4 bases and J 3 bases, with 12 bases left between them. Germline V gene sequence: CDR1 LGHNA, CDR2 YSLEER. The CDR3 has 14 residues. The CDR3 loop is CASSRLRVDTEAFF. CDR3 DNA sequence: TGCGCCAGCAGCCGATTGAGGGTTGACACTGAAGCTTTCTTT.

V is TRBV21-1 and J is TRBJ1-1. TRBV21-1 is noted as a pseudogene. The CDR3 has 13 amino acids. This CDR3 is CASSKEGRTEAFF. CDR3 coding DNA: TGTGCCAGCAGCAAAGAGGGGAGGACTGAAGCTTTCTTT.

The V call is TRBV28, the J call TRBJ2-7; the D is unclear. Germline assignment: CDR1 MDHEN and CDR2 SYDVKM. The CDR3 totals 12 residues. With 5 bases removed from V and 5 bases from J, the gap between germline ends came to 10 bases. In DNA form, the CDR3 reads TGTGCCAGCAGTACCCCGGCCCACGAGCAGTACTTC. Amino acids: CASSTPAHEQYF.

V usage is TRBV28 and J usage is TRBJ1-5; D is perhaps TRBD1 (5 bases). The germline CDR1 and CDR2 sequences are MDHEN and SYDVKM. The germline V and J ends were trimmed by 7 bases and 6 bases, with 16 bases remaining between them. The CDR3 sequence is 14 residues long. CDR3: CASTIAGLGQPQHF. The CDR3 nucleotides read TGTGCCAGCACCATCGCAGGGCTTGGTCAGCCCCAGCATTTT.

V is TRBV13 and J is TRBJ2-4; no definite D call. With 5 bases removed from V and 1 base from J, the gap between germline ends came to 12 bases. CDR1 and CDR2 from the germline V gene are PRHDT and FYEKMQ (reference sequence). The CDR3 runs to 15 residues. In DNA, the CDR3 is TGTGCCAGCAGCCCCCAGGAGCAGGCCAAAAACATTCAGTACTTC. It encodes CASSPQEQAKNIQYF.

This clonotype has a handful of counts. The chain links TRBV6-2 or TRBV6-3 to TRBJ1-5; TRBD1 aligns across 7 bases. The germline V gene has CDR1 MNHEY and CDR2 SVGEGT. After removal of 4 bases from V and 4 bases from J, the junction contained 4 bases not matched to a gene. This CDR3 spans 14 amino acids. CDR3 amino acids: CASSSGTENQPQHF. CDR3 in DNA: TGTGCCAGCAGTTCCGGGACAGAAAATCAGCCCCAGCATTTT.

This chain connects TRBV3-1 to TRBJ2-1; TRBD2 matches at 7 bases. The V gene's germline CDR1 is LGHDT and CDR2 YNNKEL (reference sequence). The CDR3 runs to 16 residues. The V gene end was trimmed by 1 base and the J gene end by 3 bases; junction bases not matched to a gene: 6. CDR3 coding DNA: TGTGCCAGCAGCCAAGTAGGTCTAGCGGACTACAATGAGCAGTTCTTC. Protein product: CASSQVGLADYNEQFF.

The rearrangement uses TRBV10-2 and TRBJ2-7; D is perhaps TRBD1 (5 bases). The V gene lost 6 bases and the J gene lost 8 bases, with 23 bases spanning the gap. The CDR3 spans 15 residues. CDR1 and CDR2 from the germline V gene are WSHSY and SAAADI. CDR3 DNA sequence: TGCGCCAGCAGCTATATCTTCGGTGGGGCCTATCAGCAGTACTTC. Translation: CASSYIFGGAYQQYF.

The V gene is TRBV7-8, the J gene TRBJ1-1; TRBD1 aligns across 9 bases. Unmatched junction bases numbered 6, after V lost 4 bases and J lost 3 bases. CDR3 size: 15 residues. Germline V gene data show CDR1 as SGHVS and CDR2 as FQNEAQ. The CDR3 nucleotides read TGTGCCAGCAGCTCGGGACAGGGTCTGGACACTGAAGCTTTCTTT. Protein: CASSSGQGLDTEAFF. Supplemented by reference TRBV7-8 and TRBJ1-1, the full variable domain reads GAGVSQSPRYKVAKRGQDVALRCDPISGHVSLFWYQQALGQGPEFLTYFQNEAQLDKSGLPSDRFFAERPEGSVSTLKIQRTQQEDSAVYLCASSSGQGLDTEAFFGQGTRLTVV.

This chain links TRBV12-3 or TRBV12-4 with TRBJ2-3; D not resolved. This CDR3 has 15 amino acids. Trimming pared 2 bases from V and 2 bases from J, leaving 11 bases between. The CDR3 loop is CASSLIVGTTDTQYF. CDR3 bases: TGTGCCAGCAGTTTAATCGTGGGAACCACAGATACGCAGTATTTT.

The gene calls are TRBV7-6 and TRBJ2-3; D is possibly TRBD2 (6 bases). Trimming removed 2 bases from V and 3 bases from J, with 9 bases in between. Per germline, CDR1 SGHVS and CDR2 FNYEAQ. This CDR3 is 14 amino acids long. The CDR3 region is CASSLSGGTDTQYF. As DNA, the CDR3 is TGTGCCAGCAGCTTAAGTGGGGGGACAGATACGCAGTATTTT.

CDR3 nucleotides: TGTGCCAGCAGTTACTCGACCCAACCAACTAATGAAAAACTGTTTTTT. It yields the protein CASSYSTQPTNEKLFF. The chain recombines TRBV6-5 with TRBJ1-4; D is ambiguous. Germline lookup yields CDR1 MNHEY and CDR2 SVGAGI. The CDR3 sequence is 16 residues long. V lost 0 bases and J lost 0, with 8 bases in between.

The chain is built from TRBV24-1 and TRBJ1-5; D ambiguous. The CDR3 totals 16 residues. Germline assignment: CDR1 KGHDR and CDR2 SFDVKD. V was pared by 5 bases and J by 0 bases, with 13 bases between. The CDR3 region is CATSGVTSYSNQPQHF. The CDR3 nucleotides are TGTGCCACCAGTGGAGTGACGAGTTATAGCAATCAGCCCCAGCATTTT.

The rearrangement links TRBV20-1 to TRBJ2-7; D could derive from TRBD1 or TRBD2 (7 bases each). The V end was cut by 0 bases, the J end by 6 bases, with 18 bases between. Germline V gene data show CDR1 as DFQATT and CDR2 as SNEGSKA (reference sequence). This CDR3 has 15 amino acids. CDR3 nucleotides: TGCAGTGCTAGAGATCAGGGGGGGGTAGGACGCGAGCAGTACTTC. Amino acid sequence: CSARDQGGVGREQYF.

J is TRBJ1-1 and V is TRBV19; 11 positions match TRBD1. Losses at the gene ends were 3 bases for V and 5 bases for J; bases not matched to a gene: 2. The CDR3 loop spans 14 amino acids. Germline V gene lookup returns CDR1 LNHDA and CDR2 SQIVND (reference sequence). This CDR3 is CASSIGTGGTEAFF. For the CDR3, the DNA is TGTGCCAGTAGTATCGGGACAGGGGGTACTGAAGCTTTCTTT.